These 18 T cell receptor beta chains originate from one sample sequenced in a study of cytomegalovirus exposure and HLA in healthy donors. The PCR contained 60 Vbeta and 13 Jbeta primers. TCRdb's copy holds only in-frame clones and misses some; the assay was immunoSEQ multiplex PCR. The sample yields 100,000 to 150,000 clones, over 75% seen once. The sample comprised PBMCs. The receptor set was obtained from a woman aged 40 to 50 in good health and CMV-seropositive.

The chain joins TRBV15 to TRBJ2-7, with 7 bases fitting TRBD1. This CDR3 spans 13 amino acids. With 0 bases clipped from V and 7 bases from J, the junction kept 3 bases outside the gene matches. CDR1 is LNHNV and CDR2 is YYDKDF in the germline V gene (reference sequence). In DNA form, the CDR3 reads TGTGCCACCAGCAGAGATGGGGACAGTGAGCAGTACTTC. Translation gives CATSRDGDSEQYF.

The chain combines TRBV9 with TRBJ2-1; 10 bases align to TRBD2. Germline V gives CDR1 SGDLS, CDR2 YYNGEE. The J segment lost 6 bases and the V segment lost 0 bases, leaving 3 bases of the junction unmatched. This CDR3 has 15 amino acids. Here the CDR3 reads CASSVAVAGGNEQFF. The CDR3 nucleotides read TGTGCCAGCAGCGTAGCGGTAGCGGGAGGCAATGAGCAGTTCTTC.

This chain joins TRBV6-5 and TRBJ2-2; D is perhaps TRBD2 (6 bases). The ends were cut back, 6 bases at V and 6 bases at J, with 17 bases in the middle. Germline CDR1 and CDR2: MNHEY and SVGAGI. This CDR3 has 15 amino acids. As DNA, the CDR3 is TGTGCCAGCAGGGAGGGACCAACGCAGGCCGGGGAGCTGTTTTTT. Translated: CASREGPTQAGELFF.

The genes are TRBV5-6 and TRBJ1-6; 9 bases are a match to TRBD1. Trimming took 3 bases from V and 6 from J; bases not matched to a gene: 4. The CDR3 is made up of 15 amino acids. Germline V gene lookup returns CDR1 SGHDT and CDR2 YYEEEE. Here the CDR3 reads CASSSTDRGNSPLHF. DNA of the CDR3: TGTGCCAGCAGCTCCACGGACAGGGGTAATTCACCCCTCCACTTT.

The chain recombines TRBV11-2 with TRBJ1-3, with no clear D. CDR1 is SGHAT, CDR2 FQNNGV, per germline. Between the trimmed V and J ends, which lost 5 bases and 0 bases, there was a span of 11 bases. The length of the CDR3 is 15 residues. Written as DNA, the CDR3 is TGTGCCAGCAGCGCCTATCTTCACTCTGGAAACACCATATATTTT. Translated, it gives CASSAYLHSGNTIYF.

The chain employs TRBV7-2 and TRBJ2-1; D is perhaps TRBD1 (5 bases). The CDR3 runs to 15 residues. CDR1 is SGHTA, CDR2 FQGNSA, per germline. Trimming took off 4 bases at V and 2 bases at J, with 12 bases between the two ends. CDR3 protein: CASSYPDRPYNEQFF. The CDR3 DNA sequence: TGTGCCAGCAGCTACCCCGACAGACCCTACAATGAGCAGTTCTTC. Supplemented by reference TRBV7-2 and TRBJ2-1, the full variable domain reads GAGVSQSPSNKVTEKGKDVELRCDPISGHTALYWYRQSLGQGLEFLIYFQGNSAPDKSGLPSDRFSAERTGGSVSTLTIQRTQQEDSAVYLCASSYPDRPYNEQFFGPGTRLTVL.

The V and J genes are TRBV2 and TRBJ2-5; 9 bases line up with TRBD2. The CDR3 loop spans 16 amino acids. The ends lost 1 base at V and 5 bases at J; junction bases unmatched: 8. CDR1 and CDR2 from the germline V gene are SNHLY and FYNNEI. In DNA form, the CDR3 reads TGTGCCAGCAGTGAAGTTAGCGGGAGACTTGGTGAGACCCAGTACTTC. Protein sequence: CASSEVSGRLGETQYF.

The table lists this clone with a few counts. The V call is TRBV2, the J call TRBJ2-7; D uncertain. Trimming removed 6 bases at V and 3 bases at J, with 9 bases between. Germline V lookup: CDR1 SNHLY, CDR2 FYNNEI. This CDR3 is built from 12 residues. CDR3 sequence: CASSRTGYEQYF. CDR3 DNA sequence: TGTGCCAGCAGCCGTACCGGCTACGAGCAGTACTTC.

The chain employs TRBV10-1 and TRBJ1-2, with a weak D call TRBD1 (5 bases). V was pared by 0 bases and J by 8 bases, with 16 bases between. Germline CDR1 is WNHNN and CDR2 is SYGVQD (reference sequence). The CDR3 extends over 15 amino acids. CDR3 protein: CASSESAGDWSGYTF. Here the CDR3 DNA reads TGCGCCAGCAGTGAGTCAGCGGGGGACTGGAGCGGCTACACCTTC.

The V call is TRBV30, the J call TRBJ1-6, with 10 bases identical to TRBD1. The V and J ends lost 3 bases and 7 bases, in that order; junction bases with no gene match: 6. The CDR3 runs to 15 residues. Germline V lookup: CDR1 GTSNPN, CDR2 SVGIG (reference sequence). The CDR3 spells CAWSRTGGTNSPLHF. CDR3 nucleotides: TGTGCCTGGAGCCGGACAGGGGGTACCAATTCACCCCTCCACTTT.

A few counts support this clone. This chain joins TRBV10-3 and TRBJ2-7; 7 bases line up with TRBD2. Trimming removed 10 bases from V and 7 bases from J; junction bases left unmatched: 10. Looked up from germline, CDR1 is ENHRY and CDR2 is SYGVKD. This CDR3 is 12 amino acids long. The CDR3 region has the DNA TGTGCCACCGGGGCGGGAGCGGGAGAGCAGTACTTC. Translation gives CATGAGAGEQYF.

The gene calls are TRBV5-1 and TRBJ2-1, with D tentatively TRBD1 (5 bases). CDR3 size: 14 residues. The V gene's germline CDR1 is SGHRS and CDR2 YFSETQ. V was clipped by 4 bases and J by 2 bases, with 10 bases between them. The CDR3 region is CASSPQGTYNEQFF. The CDR3 DNA sequence: TGCGCCAGCAGCCCTCAGGGAACCTACAATGAGCAGTTCTTC.

The chain couples TRBV9 to TRBJ1-4, with a tentative D call TRBD1 (5 bases). V dropped 3 bases and J dropped 11 bases, with 14 bases sitting between them. Germline CDR1 is SGDLS and CDR2 is YYNGEE. The CDR3 runs 13 residues. The CDR3 coding sequence is TGTGCCAGCAGCGCGGGTCCTCCAGGGAAACTGTTTTTT. Translated: CASSAGPPGKLFF.

V is TRBV2 and J is TRBJ2-7; 7 bases match TRBD2. With V trimmed by 0 bases and J by 2 bases, 4 bases remained unmatched. The V gene's germline CDR1 is SNHLY and CDR2 FYNNEI. This CDR3 has 15 residues. The CDR3 is CASSEAAGLPYEQYF. For the CDR3, the DNA is TGTGCCAGCAGTGAAGCAGCGGGGCTCCCCTACGAGCAGTACTTC.

This clone was recorded a few times. Other DNA sequences in this specimen translate into the identical CDR3. The genes are TRBV6-5 and TRBJ2-5; D is perhaps TRBD1 (5 bases). This CDR3 contains 14 residues. Germline V gives CDR1 MNHEY, CDR2 SVGAGI. Trimming left V 0 bases short and J 3 bases short, with 8 bases between. Here the CDR3 reads CASSYSGREETQYF. The DNA of the CDR3 is TGTGCCAGCAGTTACTCGGGCAGGGAAGAGACCCAGTACTTC.

This chain uses TRBV25-1 with TRBJ2-2; 7 bases fit TRBD2. The V gene's germline CDR1 is MGHDK and CDR2 SYGVNS. The CDR3 has 15 residues. Germline trimming cut 8 bases from V and 8 bases from J; bases unmatched to any gene: 14. CDR3 in amino acids: CASASAGATRGELFF. Written as DNA, the CDR3 is TGTGCCAGCGCCTCCGCGGGAGCCACGAGGGGGGAGCTGTTTTTT.

The chain employs TRBV12-2 and TRBJ2-3; the table names TRBD2, a call not compared with the DNA. TRBV12-2 is described as a pseudogene. CDR3 size: 16 residues. The CDR3 spells CASRLEQRDRSDTQYF. Written as DNA, the CDR3 is TGTGCAAGTCGCTTAGAGCAGCGGGACCGGTCAGATACGCAGTATTTT.

This clone was counted a few times. The rearrangement links TRBV6-1 to TRBJ2-3; TRBD1 aligns across 7 bases. The CDR3 has 13 residues. Trimming cost V 6 bases and J 6 bases; bases outside gene matches: 6. Germline-derived CDR1 and CDR2 are MNHNS and SASEGT. As DNA, the CDR3 is TGTGCCAGCAGGAGGGACAGTACGGATACGCAGTATTTT. It specifies CASRRDSTDTQYF.